Following are 11 T cell receptor beta chains from one sample sequenced in a study of human T cells and chemical hapten exposure. Using its own MiXCR run on the RACE reads, TCRdb lists one record per CDR3 protein. The sample lists tens of thousands of distinct CDR3 sequences; around a tenth were seen once. Time point noted: patch test 2, 6 weeks after DPC sensitization. Treatment denoted: therapeutic diphenylcyclopropenone sensitization with weekly scalp DPC. Source: whole blood, taken in connection with sensitization to the hapten diphenylcyclopropenone (DPC). The receptors here all came from a man aged 18-30 years with alopecia areata. Some clones in this sample may be carry-over from other donors' samples.

The rearrangement joins TRBV5-1 to TRBJ1-1; D is ambiguous. The CDR3 loop spans 14 amino acids. Germline CDR1 reads SGHRS; CDR2 reads YFSETQ. V was cut by 0 bases and J by 3 bases, with 9 bases left in between. The CDR3 here is CASSLEASDTEAFF. The CDR3 coding sequence is TGCGCCAGCAGCTTGGAGGCGTCGGACACTGAAGCTTTCTTT.

In its sample, this clonotype was seen a few times. V and J are TRBV7-2 and TRBJ2-1; no definite D call. This CDR3 has 15 amino acids. V lost 2 bases to trimming and J lost 4 bases, with 12 bases between them. The germline CDR1 and CDR2 sequences are SGHTA and FQGNSA. CDR3 nucleotide sequence: TGTGCCAGCAGCTTAAACATCGCCATGTACAATGAGCAGTTCTTC. The encoded protein is CASSLNIAMYNEQFF.

The rearrangement links TRBV7-2 to TRBJ2-5; D might be TRBD2 (5 bases). The CDR3 is 14 amino acids. Trimming stripped 5 bases from V and 3 bases from J, with 13 bases between. Germline CDR1 is SGHTA and CDR2 is FQGNSA. DNA of the CDR3: TGTGCCAGCAGCCCAACGACGGGGAAAGAGACCCAGTACTTC. Translating gives CASSPTTGKETQYF.

The chain couples TRBV29-1 to TRBJ2-1; D may match TRBD1 or TRBD2 (6 bases each). Per germline, CDR1 SQVTM and CDR2 ANQGSEA. The V end lost 1 base, the J end lost 3 bases, and 10 bases lay between the germline ends. The CDR3 loop spans 14 amino acids. The CDR3 here is CSVEAGARYNEQFF. As DNA, the CDR3 is TGCAGCGTTGAAGCGGGGGCCCGCTACAATGAGCAGTTCTTC.

The chain uses TRBV10-2 and TRBJ1-3, with D perhaps matching TRBD1 (6 bases). The CDR3 is 13 residues long. V lost 7 bases to trimming and J lost 4 bases, with 11 bases between them. Germline CDR1 and CDR2: WSHSY and SAAADI. This chain's CDR3 is CASMGTTGNTIYF. In nucleotides, the CDR3 is TGCGCCAGCATGGGGACAACGGGAAACACCATATATTTT.

This clonotype was counted at least ten times. V and J are TRBV7-2 and TRBJ2-1; 13 nucleotides align to TRBD2. J was trimmed by 9 bases and V by 5 bases; bases with no gene match: 13. Germline V gene sequence: CDR1 SGHTA, CDR2 FQGNSA. The CDR3 covers 17 residues. CDR3 in DNA: TGTGCCAGCAGCCTACGGGGACTAGCGGGGAGTGACAGTGAGCAGTTCTTC. Protein sequence: CASSLRGLAGSDSEQFF.

V and J are TRBV18 and TRBJ1-1, with D maybe TRBD1 (5 bases). In germline, CDR1 is KGHSH, CDR2 LQKENI. There are 10 residues in the CDR3. Trimming took 8 bases from V and 7 from J, leaving 8 bases between them. The chain's CDR3 is CASAGYEAFF. The CDR3 bases are TGTGCCAGCGCAGGGTATGAAGCTTTCTTT.

This clonotype was seen at least ten times. This chain uses TRBV19 with TRBJ1-1; 7 bases fit TRBD1. The junction had 3 bases not matched to a gene; V was cut back by 3 bases and J by 5 bases. The CDR3 runs to 13 residues. CDR1 and CDR2 (germline): LNHDA, SQIVND (reference sequence). Here the CDR3 DNA reads TGTGCCAGTAGTATTTCGACAGGGACTGAAGCTTTCTTT. This gives the protein CASSISTGTEAFF.

The sample holds a few counts of this clonotype. The gene calls are TRBV7-2 and TRBJ1-2, with no clear D. Trimming stripped 4 bases from V and 2 bases from J, with 11 bases between. Looked up from germline, CDR1 is SGHTA and CDR2 is FQGNSA. There are 14 residues in the CDR3. The CDR3 coding sequence is TGTGCCAGCAGCTCCTGGACGGAGAACTATGGCTACACCTTC. Translated: CASSSWTENYGYTF.

This clonotype was seen once. The rearrangement joins TRBV9 to TRBJ2-1, with 9 bases fitting TRBD1. This CDR3 has 15 amino acids. J lost 9 bases, V lost 4 bases, and 11 bases had no gene match. Germline loops: CDR1 SGDLS, CDR2 YYNGEE. The CDR3 loop is CASSLSGDRAREQFF. In DNA, the CDR3 is TGTGCCAGCAGCCTTAGTGGGGACAGGGCGCGTGAGCAGTTCTTC. Drawing the rest from reference TRBV9 and TRBJ2-1, the complete variable domain is DSGVTQTPKHLITATGQRVTLRCSPRSGDLSVYWYQQSLDQGLQFLIQYYNGEERAKGNILERFSAQQFPDLHSELNLSSLELGDSALYFCASSLSGDRAREQFFGPGTRLTVL.

The gene calls are TRBV11-2 and TRBJ2-1; D gene unclear. The CDR3 runs to 13 residues. The V end was cut by 1 base, the J end by 10 bases, with 11 bases between. Germline V gene sequence: CDR1 SGHAT, CDR2 FQNNGV. CDR3 residues: CASSLAGVGEQFF. The DNA of the CDR3 is TGTGCCAGCAGCTTAGCCGGCGTTGGGGAGCAGTTCTTC.